One and the same sample provided the 26 T cell receptor beta chains below, sequenced in a study of blood T cell repertoires in COVID-19. Measured with immunoSEQ multiplex PCR; TCRdb has only the in-frame clones, and not every one. Of around 120,000 clones listed, over 75% are singletons. Sequenced material: peripheral blood. Receptors originate from a woman at least 80 years old with acute or convalescent COVID-19.

The J gene is TRBJ1-4, the V gene TRBV7-9, with a weak D call TRBD1 (6 bases). CDR3 size: 15 residues. Germline loops: CDR1 SEHNR, CDR2 FQNEAQ (reference sequence). V was trimmed by 3 bases and J by 0 bases, leaving 8 bases between them. CDR3 loop: CASSFNRATNEKLFF. In nucleotides, the CDR3 is TGTGCCAGCAGCTTTAACAGGGCAACTAATGAAAAACTGTTTTTT. Complete variable domain (other parts from reference TRBV7-9 and TRBJ1-4): DTGVSQNPRHKITKRGQNVTFRCDPISEHNRLYWYRQTLGQGPEFLTYFQNEAQLEKSRLLSDRFSAERPKGSFSTLEIQRTEQGDSAMYLCASSFNRATNEKLFFGSGTQLSVL.

The genes are TRBV5-1 and TRBJ2-1, with 7 bases matching TRBD2. J lost 3 bases, V lost 7 bases, and 10 bases had no gene match. The CDR3 length is 15 residues. CDR1 SGHRS and CDR2 YFSETQ come from the germline V gene. DNA for the CDR3: TGCGCCAGCGGCATGTCAGCGGGGAGCTACAATGAGCAGTTCTTC. It translates to CASGMSAGSYNEQFF. The variable domain in full, with the rest retrieved from reference TRBV5-1 and TRBJ2-1, is KAGVTQTPRYLIKTRGQQVTLSCSPISGHRSVSWYQQTPGQGLQFLFEYFSETQRNKGNFPGRFSGRQFSNSRSEMNVSTLELGDSALYLCASGMSAGSYNEQFFGPGTRLTVL.

The V and J genes are TRBV9 and TRBJ1-1, with D unclear. Trimming left V 0 bases short and J 1 base short, with 7 bases between. CDR3 length: 14 residues. Germline CDR1 and CDR2: SGDLS and YYNGEE. CDR3 DNA: TGTGCCAGCAGCGTAGGCCCACAGAACACTGAAGCTTTCTTT. Translation gives CASSVGPQNTEAFF.

The chain carries TRBV30 and TRBJ2-2, with D unclear. The CDR3 spans 14 residues. V lost 5 bases and J 4 bases, leaving 14 bases between the germline ends. Germline values: CDR1 GTSNPN, CDR2 SVGIG (reference sequence). The CDR3 region has the DNA TGTGCCTGGGACGGTGTTTTTGGCACCGGGGAGCTGTTTTTT. The encoded protein is CAWDGVFGTGELFF.

This clone was seen a few times. The chain joins TRBV30 to TRBJ1-6; D not certain. Germline V lookup: CDR1 GTSNPN, CDR2 SVGIG (reference sequence). Trimming left V 1 base short and J 7 bases short, with 5 bases between. The CDR3 runs 12 residues. DNA of the CDR3: TGTGCCTGGAGTGATCCGAATTCACCCCTCCACTTT. This sequence encodes CAWSDPNSPLHF.

This sequence joins TRBV19 and TRBJ1-3; D possibly corresponds to TRBD1 (6 bases). Per the germline V gene, CDR1 is LNHDA and CDR2 is SQIVND (reference sequence). The CDR3 runs 15 residues. The V end was cut by 10 bases, the J end by 0 bases, with 16 bases between. CDR3 sequence: CATARGAASGNTIYF. CDR3 coding DNA: TGTGCCACCGCGCGGGGGGCTGCCTCTGGAAACACCATATATTTT.

This chain joins TRBV10-2 and TRBJ2-7; D not certain. There are 11 residues in the CDR3. V lost 3 bases, J lost 7 bases, and 7 bases lay in between. CDR1 is WSHSY and CDR2 is SAAADI in the germline V gene. The CDR3 loop reads CASSERWEQYF. The DNA of the CDR3 is TGCGCCAGCAGTGAACGGTGGGAGCAGTACTTC.

CDR3 loop: CASSPGQGHTEAFF. In nucleotides, the CDR3 is TGTGCCAGTAGCCCTGGACAGGGGCACACTGAAGCTTTCTTT. The chain employs TRBV19 and TRBJ1-1; the match to TRBD1 covers 9 bases. J gave up 3 bases and V 6 bases, and 5 bases lay outside the gene matches. Germline CDR1 LNHDA, CDR2 SQIVND (reference sequence). The CDR3 spans 14 residues.

This clone was seen only once. The chain recombines TRBV7-2 with TRBJ1-1, with D perhaps TRBD1 (5 bases). Trimming pared 0 bases from V and 0 bases from J, leaving 11 bases between. The CDR3 covers 16 residues. CDR1 and CDR2 from the germline V gene are SGHTA and FQGNSA. CDR3 DNA: TGTGCCAGCAGCTTAGCGGCAGGACACCTGAACACTGAAGCTTTCTTT. Translating it yields CASSLAAGHLNTEAFF.

V gene TRBV20-1 combines with J gene TRBJ1-4, with 7 positions matching TRBD1. The CDR3 loop spans 14 amino acids. Trimming at V came to 6 bases and at J to 11 bases, leaving 15 bases not matched to a gene. From germline, CDR1 is DFQATT and CDR2 SNEGSKA (reference sequence). The CDR3 coding sequence is TGCAGTGCAAGTCGTCGTCAGGGGGAAGGGAAACTGTTTTTT. It encodes CSASRRQGEGKLFF.

The chain carries TRBV29-1 and TRBJ2-7, with D possibly TRBD1 on 5 matching bases. Looked up from germline, CDR1 is SQVTM and CDR2 is ANQGSEA. The CDR3 runs to 12 residues. Trimming cost V 5 bases and J 6 bases, with 14 bases left between them. CDR3 DNA: TGCAGCGTTTGGGGCAGGGTGGGCGAGCAGTACTTC. Protein product: CSVWGRVGEQYF.

The chain uses TRBV6-5 and TRBJ1-1; 8 bases match TRBD1. The CDR3 contains 15 residues. CDR1 MNHEY and CDR2 SVGAGI come from the germline V gene. After removal of 5 bases from V and 0 bases from J, the junction contained 5 bases not matched to a gene. CDR3 nucleotide sequence: TGTGCCAGCAGTACTGGACAGGGAATGAACACTGAAGCTTTCTTT. Its translation is CASSTGQGMNTEAFF.

The chain uses TRBV5-4 and TRBJ2-2, with 8 positions matching TRBD2. Germline V gene sequence: CDR1 SGHNT, CDR2 YYREEE (reference sequence). The CDR3 contains 15 residues. V lost 4 bases, J lost 2 bases, and 4 bases stayed unmatched. The CDR3 coding sequence is TGTGCCAGCAGCAGGGGACTAGATAACACCGGGGAGCTGTTTTTT. It codes for CASSRGLDNTGELFF.

The chain links TRBV11-2 to TRBJ1-1; a weak D match, TRBD1 (5 bases). V was cut by 5 bases and J by 1 base, with 8 bases left in between. The CDR3 runs 13 residues. Germline CDR1 and CDR2: SGHAT and FQNNGV. CDR3 sequence reads: CASSNQGNTEAFF. As DNA, the CDR3 is TGTGCCAGCAGCAACCAGGGGAACACTGAAGCTTTCTTT.

J is TRBJ1-4 and V is TRBV5-4; D perhaps matches TRBD1 (5 bases). V gave up 4 bases and J gave up 10 bases, with 14 bases separating them. Germline V CDR1 and CDR2: SGHNT, YYREEE (reference sequence). This CDR3 has 13 residues. CDR3 DNA sequence: TGTGCCAGCAGCGAACCACAGGCGGCAAAACTGTTTTTT. Translating it yields CASSEPQAAKLFF.

The J gene is TRBJ1-6, the V gene TRBV27; 7 bases map to TRBD1. After removal of 1 base from V and 5 bases from J, the junction contained 5 bases not matched to a gene. This CDR3 has 16 amino acids. The germline V gene encodes CDR1 MNHEY and CDR2 SMNVEV (reference sequence). The CDR3 coding sequence is TGTGCCAGCAGTTTATTTGGGGACAGTAATAATTCACCCCTCCACTTT. Amino acids: CASSLFGDSNNSPLHF.

The gene calls are TRBV19 and TRBJ1-4; the D is unclear. This CDR3 contains 15 residues. Germline V gives CDR1 LNHDA, CDR2 SQIVND (reference sequence). V lost 7 bases to trimming and J lost 5 bases, with 17 bases between them. The DNA of the CDR3 is TGTGCCAGTACTAGGAACGCAAGAACAAATGAAAAACTGTTTTTT. Protein sequence: CASTRNARTNEKLFF. Drawing the rest from reference TRBV19 and TRBJ1-4, the complete variable domain is DGGITQSPKYLFRKEGQNVTLSCEQNLNHDAMYWYRQDPGQGLRLIYYSQIVNDFQKGDIAEGYSVSREKKESFPLTVTSAQKNPTAFYLCASTRNARTNEKLFFGSGTQLSVL.

CDR3 protein: CATYGAGEGYTF. In DNA form, the CDR3 reads TGTGCCACCTATGGGGCAGGGGAGGGATACACCTTC. The chain couples TRBV27 to TRBJ1-2; D is perhaps TRBD1 (6 bases). V was cut by 10 bases and J by 11 bases, with 20 bases left in between. This CDR3 is built from 12 residues. CDR1 is MNHEY and CDR2 is SMNVEV in the germline V gene (reference sequence).

This chain links TRBV30 with TRBJ1-2; D remains ambiguous. V dropped 4 bases and J dropped 7 bases, with 16 bases sitting between them. In germline, CDR1 is GTSNPN, CDR2 SVGIG (reference sequence). The CDR3 length is 13 residues. The CDR3 sequence: CAWTVGGWLGYTF. CDR3 DNA sequence: TGTGCCTGGACCGTCGGAGGGTGGCTTGGCTACACCTTC.

V gene TRBV5-4 combines with J gene TRBJ1-2, with 8 bases matching TRBD1. J gave up 6 bases and V 0 bases, and 10 bases lay outside the gene matches. There are 16 residues in the CDR3. The V gene's germline CDR1 is SGHNT and CDR2 YYREEE (reference sequence). The CDR3 reads CASSLAQGASPDGYTF. CDR3 bases: TGTGCCAGCAGCTTGGCCCAGGGGGCAAGCCCCGATGGCTACACCTTC.

The rearrangement links TRBV4-2 to TRBJ2-1; 7 nucleotides agree with TRBD2. The length of the CDR3 is 15 residues. From germline, CDR1 is LGHNA and CDR2 YNFKEQ. Trimming removed 4 bases from V and 4 bases from J; junction bases left unmatched: 7. The DNA for the CDR3 is TGTGCCAGCAGCCCCTCCGGGACTATGTACAATGAGCAGTTCTTC. Amino acids: CASSPSGTMYNEQFF.

This chain joins TRBV5-1 and TRBJ2-1, with a weak D call TRBD1 (6 bases). This CDR3 is built from 15 residues. V dropped 0 bases and J dropped 5 bases, with 12 bases sitting between them. Germline CDR1 SGHRS, CDR2 YFSETQ. This CDR3 reads CASSLVAGAHNEQFF. Here the CDR3 DNA reads TGCGCCAGCAGCTTGGTGGCAGGGGCCCACAATGAGCAGTTCTTC.

This sequence joins TRBV27 and TRBJ2-1; 7 bases align to TRBD2. Germline V CDR1 and CDR2: MNHEY, SMNVEV (reference sequence). J gave up 4 bases and V 2 bases, and 5 bases lay outside the gene matches. The CDR3 runs to 15 residues. The CDR3: CASSLAGEWYNEQFF. CDR3 nucleotide sequence: TGTGCCAGCAGTTTAGCGGGGGAGTGGTACAATGAGCAGTTCTTC.

The rearrangement uses TRBV6-5 and TRBJ2-1; 7 positions agree with TRBD1. Germline V CDR1 and CDR2: MNHEY, SVGAGI. The CDR3 is made up of 15 amino acids. The trim removed 6 bases at V and 4 bases at J, leaving 9 bases unmatched. As DNA, the CDR3 is TGTGCCAGCAGCGAGACAGGGATGATATACAATGAGCAGTTCTTC. It is translated as CASSETGMIYNEQFF.

This clone was seen once. V usage is TRBV29-1 and J usage is TRBJ2-1, with D possibly TRBD1 on 5 matching bases. The CDR3 totals 11 residues. The V gene lost 4 bases and the J gene lost 8 bases, with 9 bases spanning the gap. Germline V gene lookup returns CDR1 SQVTM and CDR2 ANQGSEA. The CDR3 DNA sequence: TGCAGCGTTGGCAGGGTATATGAGCAGTTCTTC. As protein: CSVGRVYEQFF.

The chain combines TRBV9 with TRBJ2-3, with 7 bases identical to TRBD1. CDR3 length: 15 residues. Germline V CDR1 and CDR2: SGDLS, YYNGEE. After removal of 2 bases from V and 0 bases from J, the junction contained 3 bases not matched to a gene. The CDR3 sequence: CASSVRQGSTDTQYF. Here the CDR3 DNA reads TGTGCCAGCAGCGTTAGACAGGGAAGCACAGATACGCAGTATTTT.